Here is one T cell receptor (beta chain) with its context. This sample was taken from a study of blood T cell repertoires in COVID-19. Study-wide context: The origin of the acute and convalescent COVID-19 samples was the United States, Italy and Spain. T cells, B-cell-depleted T cells, or PBMCs supplied cDNA or gDNA.

The V gene end was trimmed by 3 bases and the J gene end by 4 bases; junction bases not matched to a gene: 11. This CDR3 has 16 residues. The germline V gene has CDR1 PRHDT and CDR2 FYEKMQ (reference sequence). Authors' analysis steps: Reference gene primer amplification gave estimated nucleated cell counts. Sequenced by immunoSEQ multiplex PCR; TCRdb stores in-frame clones only, minus some. The DNA gave D and trimming, while V, J and clone size come from that table. This table holds 60,000 or so clones, 88% found once. This sequence originates from a man aged 55 to 70 with acute or convalescent COVID-19. Sample: peripheral blood. V gene TRBV13 combines with J gene TRBJ1-1, with 7 bases identical to TRBD1. Here the CDR3 DNA reads TGTGCCAGCAGCTTCTACGACAGGGCGGGGTTCACTGAAGCTTTCTTT. This encodes CASSFYDRAGFTEAFF.